Listed here are 29 T cell receptor beta chains from one sample, sequenced in a study of OX40 agonist ivuxolimab in advanced cancers. Some clones are missing from TCRdb's copy, which holds only in-frame ones; the method was immunoSEQ multiplex PCR. Seen here are under 35,000 clones, around 87% observed once, and the top ten hold roughly 25%. This material consisted of CD4+ or CD8+ T cells sorted from blood, taken in a trial of the OX40 agonist ivuxolimab. These TCRs come from an adult with an advanced solid tumor such as melanoma, head and neck, liver or kidney cancer.

This rearrangement joins TRBV6-5 to TRBJ2-5; 9 bases are a match to TRBD2. Germline trimming cut 8 bases from V and 2 bases from J; bases unmatched to any gene: 3. Germline V CDR1 and CDR2: MNHEY, SVGAGI. CDR3 size: 13 residues. CDR3 region: CASVLAGQETQYF. CDR3 DNA: TGTGCCAGCGTCCTAGCGGGGCAAGAGACCCAGTACTTC.

V and J are TRBV5-4 and TRBJ2-5; no definite D call. Germline CDR1 and CDR2: SGHNT and YYREEE (reference sequence). V lost 4 bases and J lost 5, with 12 bases in between. The CDR3 consists of 13 residues. CDR3 sequence (DNA): TGTGCCAGCAGCCCCCCCGGGCGCGAGACCCAGTACTTC. Translating gives CASSPPGRETQYF. The whole variable domain, remainder taken from reference TRBV5-4 and TRBJ2-5, is ETGVTQSPTHLIKTRGQQVTLRCSSQSGHNTVSWYQQALGQGPQFIFQYYREEENGRGNFPPRFSGLQFPNYSSELNVNALELDDSALYLCASSPPGRETQYFGPGTRLLVL.

This clone was recorded a few times. The chain couples TRBV6-5 to TRBJ1-1; D not certain. The germline V gene has CDR1 MNHEY and CDR2 SVGAGI. This CDR3 has 13 amino acids. V lost 4 bases to trimming and J lost 0 bases, with 6 bases between them. This CDR3 reads CASSWNMNTEAFF. The CDR3 DNA reads as TGTGCCAGCAGTTGGAACATGAACACTGAAGCTTTCTTT.

The genes are TRBV19 and TRBJ2-3, with 10 nucleotides matching TRBD1. CDR1 and CDR2 from the germline V gene are LNHDA and SQIVND (reference sequence). The CDR3 contains 15 residues. V was clipped by 2 bases and J by 3 bases; unmatched bases: 2. The CDR3 DNA reads TGTGCCAGTAGTATACGGGACAGGGGAACAGATACGCAGTATTTT. Its protein product is CASSIRDRGTDTQYF.

The chain carries TRBV11-2 and TRBJ2-7; 7 nucleotides align to TRBD2. Germline CDR1 is SGHAT and CDR2 is FQNNGV. This CDR3 spans 14 amino acids. V dropped 3 bases and J dropped 2; count of bases not matched to a gene: 4. The CDR3 here is CASSFRGRAYEQYF. The CDR3 nucleotides read TGTGCCAGCAGCTTCCGGGGGAGGGCCTACGAGCAGTACTTC.

The rearrangement joins TRBV27 to TRBJ2-7; D is undetermined. The CDR3 contains 12 residues. Germline lookup yields CDR1 MNHEY and CDR2 SMNVEV (reference sequence). The ends were cut back, 5 bases at V and 3 bases at J, with 8 bases in the middle. The CDR3 loop is CASSGPNYEQYF. CDR3 nucleotides: TGTGCCAGCAGTGGACCTAACTACGAGCAGTACTTC.

This rearrangement joins TRBV6-6 to TRBJ1-2; no clear D. The length of the CDR3 is 13 residues. The germline V gene has CDR1 MNHNY and CDR2 SVGAGI (reference sequence). Trimming stripped 6 bases from V and 2 bases from J, with 10 bases between. CDR3 nucleotide sequence: TGTGCCAGCAGCGAATATTTCAACTATGGCTACACCTTC. It encodes CASSEYFNYGYTF.

This chain uses TRBV14 with TRBJ2-6; 8 bases fit TRBD1. CDR1 is SGHDN, CDR2 FVKESK, per germline. The CDR3 has 22 residues. V gave up 3 bases and J gave up 0 bases; unmatched junction bases: 19. For the CDR3, the DNA is TGTGCCAGCAGCCACCACGAACCAATCCCGGGACAGGAGCTCTCTGGGGCCAACGTCCTGACTTTC. Translation gives CASSHHEPIPGQELSGANVLTF.

In its sample, this clone was seen once. The J gene is TRBJ2-2, the V gene TRBV7-2; possibly TRBD1 for D (6 bases). The CDR3 length is 18 residues. Trimming shortened V by 4 bases and J by 0 bases, and 18 bases separated the two germline ends. CDR1 SGHTA and CDR2 FQGNSA come from the germline V gene. The chain's CDR3 is CASSYRALTGSNTGELFF. The DNA of the CDR3 is TGTGCCAGCAGCTATCGGGCCCTGACAGGTTCGAACACCGGGGAGCTGTTTTTT.

The J gene is TRBJ2-2, the V gene TRBV6-5; TRBD2 is a possible D gene (6 bases). The CDR3 runs 14 residues. V shed 6 bases and J shed 4 bases, with 12 bases lying between them. Per germline, CDR1 MNHEY and CDR2 SVGAGI. CDR3 bases: TGTGCCAGCAGGAGGGACTCTTCCACCGGGGAGCTGTTTTTT. Its protein is CASRRDSSTGELFF.

This clone was seen a few times. V gene TRBV19 combines with J gene TRBJ2-1, with 11 bases aligning to TRBD2. V was clipped by 4 bases and J by 5 bases; unmatched bases: 7. This CDR3 is built from 16 residues. Germline values: CDR1 LNHDA, CDR2 SQIVND (reference sequence). In DNA, the CDR3 is TGTGCCAGTAGTAGGCGCGGGACTAGCGGAAACAATGAGCAGTTCTTC. Its translation: CASSRRGTSGNNEQFF.

This clone was seen once. V gene TRBV28 combines with J gene TRBJ2-2; 8 bases map to TRBD2. Germline CDR1 reads MDHEN; CDR2 reads SYDVKM. The CDR3 is 14 amino acids. With V trimmed by 8 bases and J by 5 bases, 7 bases remained unmatched. The CDR3 bases are TGTGCCAGCTTCGGGAGGGGACGGACCGGGGAGCTGTTTTTT. Translating it yields CASFGRGRTGELFF.

The V gene is TRBV12-5, the J gene TRBJ2-1, with D perhaps matching TRBD1 (5 bases). The V end was cut by 3 bases, the J end by 2 bases, with 11 bases between. The CDR3 extends over 15 amino acids. Germline CDR1 LGHNT, CDR2 FRNRAP. In nucleotides, the CDR3 is TGTGCTAGTGGTTTATCAGGGCGAACCTACAATGAGCAGTTCTTC. Translated, it gives CASGLSGRTYNEQFF. Together with reference TRBV12-5 and TRBJ2-1, the CDR3 gives the full variable domain: DARVTQTPRHKVTEMGQEVTMRCQPILGHNTVFWYRQTMMQGLELLAYFRNRAPLDDSGMPKDRFSAEMPDATLATLKIQPSEPRDSAVYFCASGLSGRTYNEQFFGPGTRLTVL.

This sequence joins TRBV10-1 and TRBJ2-3, with 15 bases matching TRBD2. In germline, CDR1 is WNHNN, CDR2 SYGVQD (reference sequence). CDR3 length: 19 residues. V gave up 3 bases and J gave up 8 bases; unmatched junction bases: 15. This CDR3 reads CASSEEGLAGGSDGATQYF. The DNA for the CDR3 is TGCGCCAGCAGTGAAGAAGGACTAGCGGGAGGGTCTGATGGGGCTACGCAGTATTTT.

This chain connects TRBV7-9 to TRBJ2-3, with 14 bases fitting TRBD2. J gave up 6 bases and V 4 bases, and 6 bases lay outside the gene matches. CDR1 SEHNR and CDR2 FQNEAQ come from the germline V gene (reference sequence). CDR3 size: 16 residues. CDR3 nucleotides: TGTGCCAGCAGCTCCCGGACTAGCGGGAGGATGGATACGCAGTATTTT. Its protein is CASSSRTSGRMDTQYF.

This rearrangement joins TRBV5-4 to TRBJ2-7; D uncertain. The CDR3 extends over 16 amino acids. V dropped 0 bases and J dropped 0 bases, with 13 bases sitting between them. Germline V lookup: CDR1 SGHNT, CDR2 YYREEE (reference sequence). CDR3 in amino acids: CASSLELASSSYEQYF. For the CDR3, the DNA is TGTGCCAGCAGCTTGGAGTTGGCTTCCAGCTCCTACGAGCAGTACTTC.

This clone was seen just once. The chain couples TRBV11-2 to TRBJ2-7, with D possibly being TRBD2 (6 bases). The CDR3 contains 15 residues. Germline CDR1 and CDR2: SGHAT and FQNNGV. V gave up 0 bases and J gave up 4 bases, with 13 bases separating them. CDR3 bases: TGTGCCAGCAGCTTAGAGGTGGCAGGAGGGTACGAGCAGTACTTC. It encodes CASSLEVAGGYEQYF.

The V call is TRBV6-5, the J call TRBJ1-2; D is uncertain. Looked up from germline, CDR1 is MNHEY and CDR2 is SVGAGI. The CDR3 length is 11 residues. Trimming removed 7 bases at V and 2 bases at J, with 5 bases between. The CDR3: CASTTNYGYTF. The CDR3 bases are TGTGCCAGCACCACCAACTATGGCTACACCTTC.

The J gene is TRBJ1-3, the V gene TRBV6-6; TRBD1 matches 8 bases. The germline CDR1 and CDR2 sequences are MNHNY and SVGAGI (reference sequence). Unmatched junction bases numbered 7, after V lost 6 bases and J lost 3 bases. The CDR3 consists of 15 residues. CDR3 sequence reads: CASRLGDRGGNTIYF. In DNA, the CDR3 is TGTGCCAGCAGGCTAGGTGACAGGGGTGGAAACACCATATATTTT.

CDR3 nucleotide sequence: TGTGCCAGCAGCGTAGCAGCGGGAGGTCACAATGAGCAGTTCTTC. Amino acids: CASSVAAGGHNEQFF. The chain carries TRBV9 and TRBJ2-1, with 9 bases identical to TRBD2. The V gene's germline CDR1 is SGDLS and CDR2 YYNGEE. The CDR3 covers 15 residues. Germline trimming cut 0 bases from V and 5 bases from J; bases unmatched to any gene: 3.

This clone was seen a single time. This chain uses TRBV29-1 with TRBJ2-7; 10 nucleotides align to TRBD2. The CDR3 has 14 residues. CDR1 is SQVTM and CDR2 is ANQGSEA in the germline V gene. J lost 3 bases, V lost 4 bases, and 6 bases had no gene match. The chain's CDR3 is CSVVGTSVNYEQYF. CDR3 coding DNA: TGCAGCGTTGTCGGGACTAGCGTTAACTACGAGCAGTACTTC.

CDR3 protein: CASSLGFFPNEQFF. In nucleotides, the CDR3 is TGTGCCAGCAGCTTGGGCTTTTTCCCCAATGAGCAGTTCTTC. The chain joins TRBV5-4 to TRBJ2-1; D is undetermined. CDR1 and CDR2 (germline): SGHNT, YYREEE (reference sequence). The CDR3 runs to 14 residues. V shed 0 bases and J shed 6 bases, with 10 bases lying between them.

The genes are TRBV4-2 and TRBJ2-1, with 11 bases identical to TRBD2. This CDR3 has 18 amino acids. Germline trimming cut 1 base from V and 6 bases from J; bases unmatched to any gene: 11. Germline-derived CDR1 and CDR2 are LGHNA and YNFKEQ. CDR3: CASSQVQLAGDEGNEQFF. CDR3 nucleotide sequence: TGTGCCAGCAGCCAAGTCCAACTAGCGGGAGATGAAGGCAATGAGCAGTTCTTC.

The chain has TRBV28 and TRBJ1-1, with D unresolved. The V end was cut by 7 bases, the J end by 5 bases, with 11 bases between. Germline V gives CDR1 MDHEN, CDR2 SYDVKM. This CDR3 spans 12 amino acids. In DNA form, the CDR3 reads TGTGCCAGCAACACTCCAAATACTGAAGCTTTCTTT. Amino acid sequence: CASNTPNTEAFF.

This clone has just a few counts. The CDR3 spells CASSPPTGDDQPQHF. The CDR3 coding sequence is TGTGCCAGCAGTCCCCCGACAGGAGATGATCAGCCCCAGCATTTT. The genes are TRBV28 and TRBJ1-5; D perhaps matches TRBD1 (6 bases). Trimming pared 5 bases from V and 5 bases from J, leaving 16 bases between. Germline V gene lookup returns CDR1 MDHEN and CDR2 SYDVKM. This CDR3 comprises 15 residues.

Concerning this clone itself: Other DNA sequences within the sample encode an identical CDR3. J is TRBJ2-5 and V is TRBV7-2, with TRBD2 matching 10 bases. Trimming removed 5 bases from V and 5 bases from J; junction bases left unmatched: 5. There are 14 residues in the CDR3. Looked up from germline, CDR1 is SGHTA and CDR2 is FQGNSA. The DNA for the CDR3 is TGTGCCAGCAGCCAGGGACTAGCGCAGGAGACCCAGTACTTC. Translation: CASSQGLAQETQYF.

This clone was recorded only once. V gene TRBV19 combines with J gene TRBJ2-7, with D tentatively TRBD1 or TRBD2 (5 bases each). V was shortened by 4 bases and J by 3 bases, with 10 bases between the two germline ends. Germline V CDR1 and CDR2: LNHDA, SQIVND (reference sequence). The CDR3 runs to 13 residues. CDR3 protein: CASSSGTYYEQYF. For the CDR3, the DNA is TGTGCCAGTAGTAGTGGGACGTACTACGAGCAGTACTTC. Looking up the rest from reference TRBV19 and TRBJ2-7 gives the full variable domain: DGGITQSPKYLFRKEGQNVTLSCEQNLNHDAMYWYRQDPGQGLRLIYYSQIVNDFQKGDIAEGYSVSREKKESFPLTVTSAQKNPTAFYLCASSSGTYYEQYFGPGTRLTVT.

The rearrangement uses TRBV11-2 and TRBJ2-7, with a tentative D call TRBD1 (6 bases). Trimming removed 0 bases at V and 6 bases at J, with 15 bases between. The germline CDR1 and CDR2 sequences are SGHAT and FQNNGV. The CDR3 spans 15 residues. The CDR3 spells CASSLEQGYPGEQYF. In DNA form, the CDR3 reads TGTGCCAGCAGCTTAGAACAGGGCTACCCTGGCGAGCAGTACTTC.

This chain connects TRBV7-2 to TRBJ2-3, with 9 positions matching TRBD2. This CDR3 has 16 residues. The junction had 5 bases not matched to a gene; V was cut back by 4 bases and J by 0 bases. The germline gives CDR1 SGHTA, CDR2 FQGNSA. Written as DNA, the CDR3 is TGTGCCAGCAGCTCCCTAGCGGGAACTAGCACAGATACGCAGTATTTT. This codes for CASSSLAGTSTDTQYF.